This T cell receptor beta chain was captured in a study of blood T cell repertoires in COVID-19 (dated by TCRdb to 2018 to 2020). Looking at the study overall: Samples from collaborators originated in the United States, Italy and Spain and spanned both the acute and convalescent phases of COVID-19. The material from the prospective study consisted of cDNA or gDNA derived from T cells, B-cell-depleted T cells, or PBMCs. Subjects who had been exposed to COVID-19, were actively infected with it, or had recovered from it provided the deeply sampled blood TCRbeta repertoires that made up the dataset. The repertoires were released in a freely available public database meant as a resource for research on the immune response to SARS-CoV-2. The samples were drawn from two sources: the first 160 participants of the ongoing ImmuneRACE study, and approximately 1,300 subjects contributed by 6 global collaborators. The sample metadata nearly always contained a de-identified subject ID, COVID-19 status, age in years and sex. Where available, HLA class I and class II types were obtained from metadata supplied by the sample provider rather than from assay-based typing. Summary of the overall study and its limitations: Clinical and demographic metadata were provided uncurated, with the amount varying by source and participant.

TCRbeta CDR3 regions were amplified from genomic DNA by means of the immunoSEQ Assay, a bias-controlled multiplex PCR. The authors' pipeline ran thus. Within the assay, amplification of reference gene primers was used to estimate how many nucleated cells each sample contained. Sequence reads were collapsed and filtered to measure the absolute abundance of every unique TCRbeta CDR3 rearrangement. For each sample, productive Simpson clonality was calculated by taking the square root of Simpson's diversity index across productive rearrangements. Here the immuneACCESS table is served through TCRdb, limited to in-frame sequences with V and J called. Missing clones are a known gap in these copies; in checked studies unresolved V genes cover under half, and the rest lacks a known reason. Clone size and the V and J calls come from that table; the DNA yielded D and trimming. The sample profile shows about 150,000 clones; around four fifths of them were found once. Around 13% of the sample is taken by the ten largest.

From the germline V gene, CDR1 is KGHDR and CDR2 is SFDVKD. The CDR3 spans 13 residues, from the cysteine through the phenylalanine. Left in the record is the CDR3 DNA by itself, 39 bases read in frame from the first base. At the junction V is shortened by 6 bases and J by 1 base, with 8 bases in between. With respect to this clone: Its antigen has not been determined. Qualities for individual bases were not recorded, and no much larger clone is one base off.

Another Seattle source contributed samples from volunteer blood donors who had recovered from COVID-19. Each collaborating institution followed its own protocols to collect whole blood in K2EDTA tubes. For TCRbeta analysis, collaborators shipped samples in one of three forms: frozen whole blood, isolated PBMCs, or DNA extracted from either of those sample types. Recombination joined TRBV24-1 with TRBJ1-2; the D gene lacks a confident call. The TCR was taken from a man between 65 and 79 years old who had recovered from COVID-19. Sample: peripheral blood. CDR3 protein: CATSSGSNYGYTF. The DNA reads TGTGCCACCAGTTCGGGTAGTAACTATGGCTACACCTTC.